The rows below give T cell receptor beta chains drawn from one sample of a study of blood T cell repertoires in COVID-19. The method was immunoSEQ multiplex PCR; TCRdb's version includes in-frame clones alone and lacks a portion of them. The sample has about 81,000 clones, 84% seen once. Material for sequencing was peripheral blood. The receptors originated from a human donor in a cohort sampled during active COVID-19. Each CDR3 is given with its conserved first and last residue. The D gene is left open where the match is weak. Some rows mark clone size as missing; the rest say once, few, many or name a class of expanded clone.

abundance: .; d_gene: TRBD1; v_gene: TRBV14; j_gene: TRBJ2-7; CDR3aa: CASSQERGLRQYF; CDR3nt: TGTGCCAGCAGCCAAGAAAGGGGGCTACGGCAGTACTTC
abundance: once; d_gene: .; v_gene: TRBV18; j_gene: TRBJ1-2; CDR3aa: CASSPARFYGYTF; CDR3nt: TGTGCCAGCTCACCAGCCAGGTTCTATGGCTACACCTTC
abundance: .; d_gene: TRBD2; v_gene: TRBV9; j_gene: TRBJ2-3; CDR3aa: CASSVGLADYTDTQYF; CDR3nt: TGTGCCAGCAGCGTGGGACTAGCTGACTACACAGATACGCAGTATTTT
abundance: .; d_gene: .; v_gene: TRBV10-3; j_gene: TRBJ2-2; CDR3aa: CAISPGAGELFF; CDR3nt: TGTGCCATCAGTCCAGGGGCCGGGGAGCTGTTTTTT
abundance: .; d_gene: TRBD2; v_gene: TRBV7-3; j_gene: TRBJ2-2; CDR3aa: CASSLNSGANTGELFF; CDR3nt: TGTGCCAGCAGCTTAAACAGCGGGGCGAACACCGGGGAGCTGTTTTTT
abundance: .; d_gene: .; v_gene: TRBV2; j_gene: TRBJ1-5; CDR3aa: CASSERYNQPQHF; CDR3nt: TGTGCCAGCAGTGAGAGGTACAATCAGCCCCAGCATTTT
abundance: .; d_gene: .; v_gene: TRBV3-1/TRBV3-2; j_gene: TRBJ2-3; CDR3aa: CASSSNWGRGASTDTQYF; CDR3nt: TGTGCCAGCAGCTCGAACTGGGGCCGTGGGGCTAGCACAGATACGCAGTATTTT
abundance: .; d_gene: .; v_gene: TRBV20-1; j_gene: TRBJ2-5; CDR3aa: CSATGGETQYF; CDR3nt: TGCAGTGCTACAGGTGGGGAGACCCAGTACTTC
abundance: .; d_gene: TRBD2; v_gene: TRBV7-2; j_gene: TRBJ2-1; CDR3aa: CASSYSGGAYNEQFF; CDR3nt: TGTGCCAGCAGCTATAGCGGGGGGGCCTACAATGAGCAGTTCTTC
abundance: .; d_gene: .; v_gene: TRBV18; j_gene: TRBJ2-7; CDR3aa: CASSPGTSSYEQYF; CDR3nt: TGTGCCAGCTCACCGGGGACAAGCTCCTACGAGCAGTACTTC
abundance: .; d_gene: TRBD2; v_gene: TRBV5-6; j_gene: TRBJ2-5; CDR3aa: CASSLRSGGPGETQYF; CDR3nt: TGTGCCAGCAGCTTACGTAGCGGGGGGCCCGGGGAGACCCAGTACTTC
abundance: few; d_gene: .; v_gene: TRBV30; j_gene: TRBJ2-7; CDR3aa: CAWSLQGYEQYF; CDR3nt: TGTGCCTGGAGTTTACAGGGCTACGAGCAGTACTTC
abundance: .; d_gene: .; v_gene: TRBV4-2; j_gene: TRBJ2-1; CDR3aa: CASSQDLTGHNEQFF; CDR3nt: TGTGCCAGCAGCCAAGATCTAACAGGCCACAATGAGCAGTTCTTC
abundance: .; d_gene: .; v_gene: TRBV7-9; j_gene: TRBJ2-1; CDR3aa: CASSLVGGRNEQFF; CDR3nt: TGTGCCAGCAGCTTAGTTGGAGGGAGGAATGAGCAGTTCTTC
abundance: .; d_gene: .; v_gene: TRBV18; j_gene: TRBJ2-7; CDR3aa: CASSPPGGTVRTYEQYF; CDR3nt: TGTGCCAGCTCACCCCCTGGCGGGACAGTGAGAACCTACGAGCAGTACTTC
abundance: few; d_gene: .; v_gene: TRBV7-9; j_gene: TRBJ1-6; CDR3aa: CASSLGSVSSYNSPLHF; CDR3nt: TGTGCCAGCAGCTTAGGATCGGTGAGCTCCTATAATTCACCCCTCCACTTT
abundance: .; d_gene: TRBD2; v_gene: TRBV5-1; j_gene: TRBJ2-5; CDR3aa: CASSPDAGGPGETQYF; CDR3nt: TGCGCCAGCAGCCCTGACGCGGGGGGGCCGGGGGAGACCCAGTACTTC
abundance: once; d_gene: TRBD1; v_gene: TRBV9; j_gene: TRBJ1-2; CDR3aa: CASSPGTGGGGYTF; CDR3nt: TGTGCCAGCAGCCCCGGGACAGGGGGTGGGGGCTACACCTTC
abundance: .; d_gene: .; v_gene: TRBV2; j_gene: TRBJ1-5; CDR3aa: CASRRGDLSNQPQHF; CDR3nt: TGTGCCAGCAGGCGGGGGGACCTTAGCAATCAGCCCCAGCATTTT
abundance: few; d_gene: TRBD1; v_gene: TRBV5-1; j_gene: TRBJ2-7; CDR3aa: CASSRTGGPYEQYF; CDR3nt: TGCGCCAGCAGCCGAACAGGGGGACCCTACGAGCAGTACTTC
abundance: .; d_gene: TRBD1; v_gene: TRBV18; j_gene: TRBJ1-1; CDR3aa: CASSPLTGGGTEAFF; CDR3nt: TGTGCCAGCTCACCCCTGACAGGGGGCGGAACTGAAGCTTTCTTT
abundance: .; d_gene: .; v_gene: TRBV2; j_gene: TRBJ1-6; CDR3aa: CASLLEGLSPLHF; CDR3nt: TGTGCCAGCTTACTGGAGGGGTTGTCACCCCTCCACTTT
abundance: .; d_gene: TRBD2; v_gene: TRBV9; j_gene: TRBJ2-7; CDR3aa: CASSITGTSGTYEQYF; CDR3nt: TGTGCCAGCAGCATCACCGGGACTAGCGGAACCTACGAGCAGTACTTC
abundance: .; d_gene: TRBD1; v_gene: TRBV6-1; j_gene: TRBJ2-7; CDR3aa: CASSETGEVGFNYEQYF; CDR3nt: TGTGCCAGCAGTGAGACAGGGGAGGTCGGGTTTAACTACGAGCAGTACTTC
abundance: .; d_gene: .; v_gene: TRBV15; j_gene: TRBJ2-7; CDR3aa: CATSLGAGPYEQYF; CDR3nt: TGTGCCACCAGCCTTGGGGCAGGCCCCTACGAGCAGTACTTC
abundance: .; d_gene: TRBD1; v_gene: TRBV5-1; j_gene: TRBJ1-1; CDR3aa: CASSSHRDSSEAFF; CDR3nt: TGCGCCAGCAGCAGCCACCGGGACAGCTCTGAAGCTTTCTTT
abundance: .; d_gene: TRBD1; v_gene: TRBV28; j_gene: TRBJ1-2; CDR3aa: CASSEGNRGNGYTF; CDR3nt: TGTGCCAGCAGCGAGGGGAACAGGGGGAATGGCTACACCTTC
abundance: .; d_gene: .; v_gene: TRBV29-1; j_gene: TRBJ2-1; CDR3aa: CSVLRRGGHNEQFF; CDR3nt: TGCAGCGTTCTACGGAGGGGAGGTCACAATGAGCAGTTCTTC
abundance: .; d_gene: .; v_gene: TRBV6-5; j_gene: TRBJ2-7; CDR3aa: CASRDSAPSISQYF; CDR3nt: TGTGCCAGCAGGGACAGCGCCCCATCCATCTCGCAGTACTTC
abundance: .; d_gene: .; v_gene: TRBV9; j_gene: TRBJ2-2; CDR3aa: CASSVAPTGYGELFF; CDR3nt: TGTGCCAGCAGCGTAGCCCCCACGGGGTATGGGGAGCTGTTTTTT
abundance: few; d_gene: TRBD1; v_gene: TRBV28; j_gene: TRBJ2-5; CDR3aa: CASQQGKETQYF; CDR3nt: TGTGCCAGCCAACAGGGGAAGGAGACCCAGTACTTC
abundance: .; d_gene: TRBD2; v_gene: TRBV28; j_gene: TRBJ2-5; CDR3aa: CASSLGRTGGQETQYF; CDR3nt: TGTGCCAGCAGTTTGGGCCGTACGGGGGGCCAAGAGACCCAGTACTTC
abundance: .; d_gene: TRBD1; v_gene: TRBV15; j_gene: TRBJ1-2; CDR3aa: CATSRDLSQGNGYTF; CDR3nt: TGTGCCACCAGCAGAGATTTGTCACAGGGGAATGGCTACACCTTC
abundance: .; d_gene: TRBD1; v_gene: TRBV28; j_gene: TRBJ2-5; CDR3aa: CASSSGTEQETQYF; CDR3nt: TGTGCCAGCAGTTCCGGGACAGAACAAGAGACCCAGTACTTC
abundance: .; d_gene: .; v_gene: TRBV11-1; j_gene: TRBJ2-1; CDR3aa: CASSTSGLPGVDEQFF; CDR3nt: TGTGCCAGCAGCACCTCAGGGCTTCCGGGGGTAGATGAGCAGTTCTTC
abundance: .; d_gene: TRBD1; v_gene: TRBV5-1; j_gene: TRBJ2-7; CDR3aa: CASSLGDRTYEQYF; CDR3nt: TGCGCCAGCAGCTTGGGGGACAGGACCTACGAGCAGTACTTC
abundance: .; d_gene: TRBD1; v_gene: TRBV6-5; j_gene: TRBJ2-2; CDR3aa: CASKTGQGATGELFF; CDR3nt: TGTGCCAGCAAGACGGGACAGGGGGCGACCGGGGAGCTGTTTTTT
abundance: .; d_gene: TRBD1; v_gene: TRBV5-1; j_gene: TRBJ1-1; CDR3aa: CASSLTGGSGGDTEAFF; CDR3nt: TGCGCCAGCAGCCTAACAGGGGGCTCTGGAGGAGACACTGAAGCTTTCTTT
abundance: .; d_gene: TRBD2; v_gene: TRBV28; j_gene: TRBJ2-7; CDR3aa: CASRWTSGDYEQYF; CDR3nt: TGTGCCAGCAGGTGGACTAGCGGGGACTACGAGCAGTACTTC
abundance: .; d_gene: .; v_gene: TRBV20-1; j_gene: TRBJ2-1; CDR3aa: CSASASVVYNEQFF; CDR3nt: TGCAGTGCTAGTGCCAGCGTCGTATACAATGAGCAGTTCTTC
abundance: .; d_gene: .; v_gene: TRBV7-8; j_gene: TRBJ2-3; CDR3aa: CASSSGWKTESTDTQYF; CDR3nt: TGTGCCAGCAGCTCTGGCTGGAAGACAGAGAGCACAGATACGCAGTATTTT
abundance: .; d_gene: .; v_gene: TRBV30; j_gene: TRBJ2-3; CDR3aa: CAWVSQDTQYF; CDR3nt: TGTGCCTGGGTGTCCCAAGATACGCAGTATTTT
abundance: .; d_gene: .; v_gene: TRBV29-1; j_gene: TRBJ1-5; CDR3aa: CSVPSEPQHF; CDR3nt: TGCAGCGTGCCCTCAGAGCCCCAGCATTTT
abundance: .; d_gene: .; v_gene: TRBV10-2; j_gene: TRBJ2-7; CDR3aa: CASSEIWAGGVSEQYF; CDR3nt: TGCGCCAGCAGTGAGATCTGGGCAGGAGGGGTATCCGAGCAGTACTTC
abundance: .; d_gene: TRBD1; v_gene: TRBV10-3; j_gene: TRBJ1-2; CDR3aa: CAISPDRGLSYYGYTF; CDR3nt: TGTGCCATCAGCCCGGACAGGGGCCTCTCTTACTATGGCTACACCTTC
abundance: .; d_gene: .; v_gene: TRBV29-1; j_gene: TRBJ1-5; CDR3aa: CSAMQGYGNQPQHF; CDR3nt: TGCAGCGCTATGCAGGGATATGGCAATCAGCCCCAGCATTTT
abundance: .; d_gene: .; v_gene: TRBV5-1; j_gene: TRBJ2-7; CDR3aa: CASRADRYYEQYF; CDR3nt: TGCGCCAGCAGGGCGGACAGATATTACGAGCAGTACTTC
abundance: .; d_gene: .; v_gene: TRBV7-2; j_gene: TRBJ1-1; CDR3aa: CASSSNRVFAFF; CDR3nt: TGTGCCAGCAGCTCAAACAGGGTATTCGCTTTCTTT
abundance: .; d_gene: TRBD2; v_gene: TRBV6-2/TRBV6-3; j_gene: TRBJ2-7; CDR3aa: CASSYVRGGVYEQYF; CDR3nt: TGTGCCAGCAGTTACGTACGGGGGGGTGTCTACGAGCAGTACTTC
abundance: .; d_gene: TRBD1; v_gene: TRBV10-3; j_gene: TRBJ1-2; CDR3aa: CAISGSGQGARGYTF; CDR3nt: TGTGCCATCAGTGGGTCGGGACAGGGGGCTCGTGGCTACACCTTC
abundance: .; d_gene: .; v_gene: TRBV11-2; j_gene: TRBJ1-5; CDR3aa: CASSFGGEGQPQHF; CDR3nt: TGTGCCAGCAGCTTCGGGGGGGAAGGTCAGCCCCAGCATTTT
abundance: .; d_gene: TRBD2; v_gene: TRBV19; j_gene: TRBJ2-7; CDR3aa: CASSIDGGGPGRDEQYF; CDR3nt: TGTGCCAGTAGTATAGACGGCGGGGGGCCTGGTCGGGACGAGCAGTACTTC
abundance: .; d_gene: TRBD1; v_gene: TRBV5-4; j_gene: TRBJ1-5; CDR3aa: CASSAVAGQGSMSNQPQHF; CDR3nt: TGTGCCAGCAGTGCTGTGGCGGGACAGGGTTCGATGAGCAATCAGCCCCAGCATTTT
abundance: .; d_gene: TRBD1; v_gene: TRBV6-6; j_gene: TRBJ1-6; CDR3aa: CASTTGTAYSPLHF; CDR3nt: TGTGCCAGCACCACGGGGACAGCTTATTCACCCCTCCACTTT
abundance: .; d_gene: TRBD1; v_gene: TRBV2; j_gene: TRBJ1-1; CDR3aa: CASSGSDRRVRAFF; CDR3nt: TGTGCCAGCAGTGGATCGGACAGGAGGGTACGAGCTTTCTTT
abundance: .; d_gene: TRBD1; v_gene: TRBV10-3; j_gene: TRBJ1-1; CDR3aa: CAISERTGMNTEAFF; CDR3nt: TGTGCCATCAGTGAGAGGACAGGGATGAACACTGAAGCTTTCTTT
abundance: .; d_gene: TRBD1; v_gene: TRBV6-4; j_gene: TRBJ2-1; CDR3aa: CASSVGRQGHNEQFF; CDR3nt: TGTGCCAGCAGTGTTGGGCGACAGGGTCACAATGAGCAGTTCTTC
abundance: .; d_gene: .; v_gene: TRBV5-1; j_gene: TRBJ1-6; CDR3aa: CASSLNFVGPFPLHF; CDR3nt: TGCGCCAGCAGCTTGAATTTCGTCGGTCCATTTCCCCTCCACTTT
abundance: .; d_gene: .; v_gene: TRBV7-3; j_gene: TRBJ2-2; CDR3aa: CASSSLVGTGELFF; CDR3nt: TGTGCCAGCAGCTCCCTAGTTGGGACCGGGGAGCTGTTTTTT